This is a list of T cell receptor beta chains from one sample in a study of T cell repertoires in cytomegalovirus infection. TCRdb passed the reads through MiXCR, listing each CDR3 protein once. Here the sample spans some 180,000 distinct CDR3 sequences, about 20% being singletons. What was sequenced was PBMCs. Receptor source: a human donor in good health (CMV status not recorded). Some clones in this sample may be carry-over from other donors' samples. The CDR3 runs from the conserved cysteine through the conserved F or W. The D gene is left open where the match is weak. Clone size is not always given. Where it is, it says once, few, many or a class for expanded clones.

v_call	d_call	clone_size	j_call	cdr3_aa	cdr3_nt
TRBV7-2	.	many	TRBJ1-4	CATAGGLNEKLFF	TGTGCCACCGCGGGGGGGCTAAATGAAAAACTGTTTTTT
TRBV6-1	.	few	TRBJ2-1	CASSEPFNEQFF	TGTGCCAGCAGTGAACCTTTCAATGAGCAGTTCTTC
TRBV7-2	.	many	TRBJ2-1	CASSLEGTQPYNEQFF	TGTGCCAGCAGCTTAGAAGGGACGCAACCCTACAATGAGCAGTTCTTC
TRBV7-9	.	.	TRBJ2-3	CASSSKASSTDTQYF	TGTGCCAGCAGCTCGAAGGCGTCTAGCACAGATACGCAGTATTTT
TRBV12-3/TRBV12-4	TRBD1	few	TRBJ2-1	CASSVGTGRNNEQFF	TGTGCCAGCAGTGTAGGGACAGGGAGGAACAATGAGCAGTTCTTC
TRBV7-8	TRBD2	.	TRBJ2-1	CDSSLASLAGYNEQFF	TGTGACAGCAGCTTAGCAAGCCTAGCGGGATACAATGAGCAGTTCTTC
TRBV19	.	few	TRBJ1-1	CASNRNTEAFF	TGTGCCAGTAACAGGAACACTGAAGCTTTCTTT
TRBV28	TRBD2	few	TRBJ2-5	CASSLPKGLAFEETQYF	TGTGCCAGCAGTTTACCCAAAGGACTAGCGTTTGAAGAGACCCAGTACTTC
TRBV7-6	TRBD1	.	TRBJ2-1	CASSLAQGAGNEQFF	TGTGCCAGCAGCTTAGCGCAGGGGGCGGGCAATGAGCAGTTCTTC
TRBV19	TRBD2	few	TRBJ2-1	CASSTGLAGLSYNEQFF	TGTGCCAGTAGTACCGGACTAGCGGGACTCTCCTACAATGAGCAGTTCTTC
TRBV19	TRBD2	.	TRBJ2-2	CASSVRGGHTGELFF	TGTGCCAGTAGTGTCCGGGGGGGCCACACCGGGGAGCTGTTTTTT
TRBV27	.	.	TRBJ2-1	CASISVGGPYNEQFF	TGTGCCAGCATATCCGTCGGCGGCCCATACAATGAGCAGTTCTTC
TRBV7-6	.	many	TRBJ1-3	CASSLGEGPSGNTIYF	TGTGCCAGCAGCTTAGGCGAGGGCCCCTCTGGAAACACCATATATTTT
TRBV27	.	few	TRBJ2-7	CASSLPPRVGDEQYF	TGTGCCAGCAGTTTACCCCCACGGGTGGGCGACGAGCAGTACTTC
TRBV7-9	.	.	TRBJ2-2	CASSARGRAVLMTNTGELFF	TGTGCCAGCAGCGCACGGGGCAGGGCGGTTTTGATGACGAACACCGGGGAGCTGTTTTTT
TRBV11-2	TRBD1	many	TRBJ2-7	CASSYRDRGVDEQYF	TGTGCCAGCAGCTACCGGGACAGGGGTGTCGACGAGCAGTACTTC